This is a list of T cell receptor beta chains from one sample in a study of cytomegalovirus exposure and HLA in healthy donors. Sequenced by immunoSEQ multiplex PCR; TCRdb stores in-frame clones only, minus some. The sample includes around 400,000 clones, roughly 89% of them seen just once. The sample taken for sequencing was PBMCs. These receptors were obtained from a woman between 18 and 29 years old in good health and CMV-seronegative. The CDR3 runs from the conserved cysteine through the conserved F or W. A D gene is named only where the DNA matches it firmly. Not all rows give a size; the values are once, few, many and, for expanded clones, a class.

D gene | CDR3 length | clone size | J gene | V gene | CDR3 protein | CDR3 DNA
TRBD2 | 16 | - | TRBJ2-1 | TRBV29-1 | CSVESGSYPSYNEQFF | TGCAGCGTTGAAAGCGGGAGTTATCCCTCCTACAATGAGCAGTTCTTC
- | 15 | - | TRBJ1-3 | TRBV5-6 | CASSYRRWGENTIYF | TGTGCCAGCAGCTACCGGCGGTGGGGGGAAAACACCATATATTTT
TRBD1 | 15 | - | TRBJ1-6 | TRBV13 | CASSFGTGNNSPLHF | TGTGCCAGCAGCTTCGGGACAGGGAATAATTCACCCCTCCACTTT
- | 17 | - | TRBJ2-6 | TRBV19 | CASSINTIYSGANVLTF | TGTGCCAGTAGTATCAATACAATTTACTCTGGGGCCAACGTCCTGACTTTC
- | 17 | - | TRBJ1-2 | TRBV2 | CASSFGIGGGGNYGYTF | TGTGCCAGCTCATTTGGAATAGGGGGTGGGGGAAACTATGGCTACACCTTC
- | 13 | - | TRBJ2-7 | TRBV11-3 | CASSLDSQSEQYF | TGTGCCAGCAGCTTAGATTCACAGAGCGAGCAGTACTTC
TRBD2 | 17 | - | TRBJ2-1 | TRBV4-1 | CASTATVAGLSYNEQFF | TGCGCCAGCACCGCTACTGTAGCGGGCCTATCCTACAATGAGCAGTTCTTC
- | 13 | - | TRBJ2-5 | TRBV29-1 | CSVEGQGVETQYF | TGCAGCGTTGAAGGCCAGGGTGTAGAGACCCAGTACTTC
- | 15 | few | TRBJ1-3 | TRBV5-1 | CASSEEGGGGNTIYF | TGCGCCAGCAGCGAGGAGGGTGGAGGAGGAAACACCATATATTTT
- | 13 | - | TRBJ2-1 | TRBV11-2 | CASRRGPGGEQFF | TGTGCCAGCAGGCGCGGGCCAGGAGGTGAGCAGTTCTTC
- | 15 | - | TRBJ2-3 | TRBV28 | CASSLSGAPPDTQYF | TGTGCCAGCAGTTTATCTGGGGCTCCGCCAGATACGCAGTATTTT
TRBD1 | 14 | - | TRBJ2-1 | TRBV5-1 | CASSRDSFYNEQFF | TGCGCCAGCAGCCGGGACAGCTTTTACAATGAGCAGTTCTTC
TRBD1 | 14 | - | TRBJ2-5 | TRBV5-1 | CASSLGTAQETQYF | TGCGCCAGCAGCTTAGGGACAGCCCAAGAGACCCAGTACTTC
- | 13 | - | TRBJ2-5 | TRBV6-1 | CASVRTGQETQYF | TGTGCCAGCGTCCGGACGGGACAAGAGACCCAGTACTTC
- | 15 | - | TRBJ1-2 | TRBV7-9 | CASSPSSGRNYGYTF | TGTGCCAGCAGCCCCTCCTCCGGGAGAAATTATGGCTACACCTTC
TRBD1 | 14 | - | TRBJ1-2 | TRBV9 | CASRQQGAAYGYTF | TGTGCCAGCAGACAACAGGGGGCCGCCTATGGCTACACCTTC
TRBD2 | 16 | once | TRBJ2-7 | TRBV28 | CASSLWGSGRPFEQYF | TGTGCCAGCAGTTTATGGGGGAGCGGGAGACCCTTCGAGCAGTACTTC
- | 14 | - | TRBJ2-3 | TRBV2 | CASSQGLVADTQYF | TGTGCCAGCAGCCAGGGGTTGGTGGCGGATACGCAGTATTTT
- | 12 | - | TRBJ2-7 | TRBV28 | CASSPVGREQYF | TGTGCCAGCAGTCCCGTTGGGCGCGAGCAGTACTTC
- | 13 | - | TRBJ2-3 | TRBV27 | CASMNMAADTQYF | TGTGCCAGCATGAACATGGCGGCAGATACGCAGTATTTT
TRBD2 | 15 | - | TRBJ2-7 | TRBV10-3 | CAISPGGGTSYEQYF | TGTGCCATCAGCCCGGGGGGGGGAACGAGCTACGAGCAGTACTTC
- | 14 | once | TRBJ2-7 | TRBV4-2 | CASSPRERTYEQYF | TGTGCCAGCAGCCCCCGGGAGCGGACCTACGAGCAGTACTTC
- | 13 | - | TRBJ1-1 | TRBV2 | CASSVGGNTEAFF | TGTGCCAGCAGTGTGGGGGGGAACACTGAAGCTTTCTTT
TRBD1 | 15 | - | TRBJ2-7 | TRBV28 | CASRSGQGASYEQYF | TGTGCCAGCAGGTCGGGACAGGGGGCGAGCTACGAGCAGTACTTC
TRBD2 | 18 | - | TRBJ2-1 | TRBV7-2 | CASSSPGGLAGSWNEQFF | TGTGCCAGCAGCTCCCCCGGGGGACTAGCGGGAAGTTGGAATGAGCAGTTCTTC
- | 11 | - | TRBJ2-7 | TRBV5-4 | CASSHSREQYF | TGTGCCAGCAGCCACTCACGCGAGCAGTACTTC
TRBD1 | 13 | few | TRBJ1-4 | TRBV28 | CASLDRVYEKLFF | TGTGCCAGCCTGGACAGGGTGTACGAAAAACTGTTTTTT
TRBD1 | 17 | - | TRBJ2-2 | TRBV7-3 | CASSLDAGGGRTGELFF | TGTGCCAGCAGCTTAGACGCAGGGGGCGGTCGGACCGGGGAGCTGTTTTTT